This TCR beta chain was observed in a study of blood T cell repertoires in COVID-19. For the study at large: There were acute and convalescent COVID-19 samples, and they came from the United States, Italy and Spain.

Clones were sequenced by immunoSEQ multiplex PCR, and TCRdb holds only the in-frame ones, with some missing. The sample yields 430,000 or so clones, around nine tenths seen once. From germline, CDR1 is LGHDT and CDR2 YNNKEL (reference sequence). V was pared by 9 bases and J by 2 bases, with 6 bases of the junction left unmatched. The length of the CDR3 is 14 residues. The TCR originated in a woman aged 18-35 years who had been exposed to COVID-19. This chain joins TRBV3-1 (or the pseudogene TRBV3-2) and TRBJ1-1; 10 nucleotides line up with TRBD1. The sequencing input was PBMCs or T cells enriched from blood (not recorded which). The CDR3 DNA reads as TGTGCCAGTACGACAGGGGGCGTCAACACTGAAGCTTTCTTT. It specifies CASTTGGVNTEAFF.